This T cell receptor beta chain was documented in a study of monozygotic twins with inflammatory bowel disease. From its re-call of the 5' RACE reads, TCRdb lists each CDR3 protein once, without DNA. The sample spans fewer than 550,000 distinct CDR3 sequences; the ten largest clones claim 2.4%. This clonotype originated in a human donor with ulcerative colitis or Crohn's disease, or a healthy co-twin of an affected twin (not recorded which). The sample comprised blood.

The CDR3 region is CASSELAGETQYF. J is TRBJ2-5 and V is TRBV6-1; there is no DNA to check the TCRdb D call of TRBD2. The CDR3 runs 13 residues. Germline loops: CDR1 MNHNS, CDR2 SASEGT.